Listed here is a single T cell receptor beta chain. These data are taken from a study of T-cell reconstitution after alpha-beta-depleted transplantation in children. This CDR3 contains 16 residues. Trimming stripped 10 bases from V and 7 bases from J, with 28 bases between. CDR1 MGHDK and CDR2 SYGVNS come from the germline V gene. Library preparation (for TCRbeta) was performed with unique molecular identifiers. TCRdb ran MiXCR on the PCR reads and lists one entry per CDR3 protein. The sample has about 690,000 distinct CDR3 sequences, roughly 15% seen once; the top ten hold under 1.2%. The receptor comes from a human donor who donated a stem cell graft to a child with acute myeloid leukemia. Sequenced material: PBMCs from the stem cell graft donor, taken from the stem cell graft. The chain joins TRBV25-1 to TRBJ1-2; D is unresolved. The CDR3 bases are TGTGCCACCAGAGTAGAATTCAGATACCCAAGTGGTGGCTACACCTTC. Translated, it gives CATRVEFRYPSGGYTF.